Listed below are T cell receptor beta chains from one sample, sequenced in a study of OX40 agonist ivuxolimab in advanced cancers. TCRdb's copy holds only in-frame clones and misses some; the assay was immunoSEQ multiplex PCR. The sample has roughly 60,000 clones, around 80% seen once. The specimen comprised CD4+ or CD8+ T cells sorted from blood, sampled in a trial of the OX40 agonist ivuxolimab. The receptor set was obtained from an adult with an advanced solid tumor such as melanoma, head and neck, liver or kidney cancer. CDR3s include the opening cysteine and the closing phenylalanine or tryptophan. The order of the fields is J gene, D gene, clone size, V gene, CDR3 protein, CDR3 DNA. The D gene is left open where the match is weak. Clone size appears in some rows only: once, few, many, or a class for an expanded clone.

J gene: TRBJ1-5; D gene: -; clone size: -; V gene: TRBV27; CDR3 protein: CASSPTRGTDFNQPQHF; CDR3 DNA: TGTGCCAGCAGTCCCACCCGGGGGACCGACTTCAATCAGCCCCAGCATTTT
J gene: TRBJ1-4; D gene: -; clone size: -; V gene: TRBV6-1; CDR3 protein: CASRILRMEKLFF; CDR3 DNA: TGTGCCAGCAGGATATTGAGGATGGAAAAACTGTTTTTT
J gene: TRBJ2-1; D gene: TRBD2; clone size: -; V gene: TRBV7-8; CDR3 protein: CASSSRPGTSGMDEQFF; CDR3 DNA: TGTGCCAGCAGCTCGCGACCCGGGACTAGCGGGATGGATGAGCAGTTCTTC
J gene: TRBJ2-3; D gene: -; clone size: -; V gene: TRBV5-4; CDR3 protein: CASSSTDTQYF; CDR3 DNA: TGTGCCAGCAGCTCGACAGATACGCAGTATTTT
J gene: TRBJ1-2; D gene: TRBD1; clone size: few; V gene: TRBV5-1; CDR3 protein: CASSGGQGHANYGYTF; CDR3 DNA: TGCGCCAGCAGTGGCGGACAGGGCCACGCTAACTATGGCTACACCTTC
J gene: TRBJ2-2; D gene: -; clone size: -; V gene: TRBV9; CDR3 protein: CASSVDRRVGELFF; CDR3 DNA: TGTGCCAGCAGCGTAGACCGGCGGGTTGGGGAGCTGTTTTTT
J gene: TRBJ2-1; D gene: TRBD1; clone size: -; V gene: TRBV7-2; CDR3 protein: CASSLDDRGYNEQFF; CDR3 DNA: TGTGCCAGCAGCTTAGATGACAGGGGGTACAATGAGCAGTTCTTC
J gene: TRBJ2-5; D gene: TRBD2; clone size: -; V gene: TRBV5-4; CDR3 protein: CASSPGGSGGSGTQYF; CDR3 DNA: TGTGCCAGCAGCCCCGGGGGGTCCGGCGGATCGGGGACCCAGTACTTC
J gene: TRBJ1-5; D gene: TRBD1; clone size: -; V gene: TRBV28; CDR3 protein: CASNGNSGGQPQHF; CDR3 DNA: TGTGCCAGCAACGGGAACTCAGGGGGTCAGCCCCAGCATTTT
J gene: TRBJ2-1; D gene: TRBD2; clone size: -; V gene: TRBV5-4; CDR3 protein: CASSLMTSGGISSYNEQFF; CDR3 DNA: TGTGCCAGCAGCTTGATGACTAGCGGAGGGATAAGCTCCTACAATGAGCAGTTCTTC
J gene: TRBJ2-2; D gene: TRBD1; clone size: -; V gene: TRBV5-1; CDR3 protein: CASSPGQFTGELFF; CDR3 DNA: TGCGCCAGCAGCCCGGGACAGTTCACCGGGGAGCTGTTTTTT
J gene: TRBJ1-3; D gene: TRBD1; clone size: -; V gene: TRBV5-6; CDR3 protein: CASLTGGGLSGNTIYF; CDR3 DNA: TGTGCCAGCCTAACAGGGGGCGGCCTCTCTGGAAACACCATATATTTT
J gene: TRBJ1-5; D gene: -; clone size: -; V gene: TRBV19; CDR3 protein: CASSIDQSDQPQHF; CDR3 DNA: TGTGCCAGTAGTATAGATCAATCGGATCAGCCCCAGCATTTT
J gene: TRBJ2-2; D gene: -; clone size: -; V gene: TRBV18; CDR3 protein: CASGSRGQKNTGELFF; CDR3 DNA: TGTGCCAGCGGATCCCGGGGCCAGAAGAACACCGGGGAGCTGTTTTTT
J gene: TRBJ2-1; D gene: -; clone size: -; V gene: TRBV5-1; CDR3 protein: CASSLVPGHNEQFF; CDR3 DNA: TGCGCCAGCAGCTTGGTACCCGGTCACAATGAGCAGTTCTTC
J gene: TRBJ2-1; D gene: -; clone size: -; V gene: TRBV5-1; CDR3 protein: CASSVSQRNEQFF; CDR3 DNA: TGCGCCAGCAGTGTCAGTCAGAGGAATGAGCAGTTCTTC
J gene: TRBJ2-5; D gene: -; clone size: -; V gene: TRBV2; CDR3 protein: CASRRELETQYF; CDR3 DNA: TGTGCCAGCAGGAGGGAGTTGGAGACCCAGTACTTC
J gene: TRBJ1-1; D gene: TRBD1; clone size: -; V gene: TRBV2; CDR3 protein: CASRGDRLGAFF; CDR3 DNA: TGTGCCAGCAGGGGGGACAGACTAGGAGCTTTCTTT
J gene: TRBJ2-3; D gene: -; clone size: -; V gene: TRBV11-1; CDR3 protein: CASSLEDSASTDTQYF; CDR3 DNA: TGTGCCAGCAGCTTAGAAGACTCAGCTAGCACAGATACGCAGTATTTT
J gene: TRBJ1-1; D gene: -; clone size: -; V gene: TRBV4-2; CDR3 protein: CASSAREGNTEAFF; CDR3 DNA: TGTGCCAGCAGCGCACGCGAAGGGAACACTGAAGCTTTCTTT
J gene: TRBJ2-2; D gene: TRBD2; clone size: -; V gene: TRBV7-3; CDR3 protein: CASSLLPGTSGTGELFF; CDR3 DNA: TGTGCCAGCAGCTTACTTCCCGGGACTAGCGGGACCGGGGAGCTGTTTTTT
J gene: TRBJ2-3; D gene: -; clone size: -; V gene: TRBV9; CDR3 protein: CASSPSSVTSRRDTQYF; CDR3 DNA: TGCGCCAGCAGCCCATCCTCAGTGACCTCCCGCCGGGATACGCAGTATTTT
J gene: TRBJ2-2; D gene: -; clone size: -; V gene: TRBV29-1; CDR3 protein: CSVAGTPGGELFF; CDR3 DNA: TGCAGCGTTGCGGGGACCCCAGGCGGGGAGCTGTTTTTT
J gene: TRBJ2-5; D gene: TRBD2; clone size: -; V gene: TRBV5-6; CDR3 protein: CASSLELAGGETQYF; CDR3 DNA: TGTGCCAGCAGCTTGGAACTAGCGGGAGGAGAGACCCAGTACTTC
J gene: TRBJ1-2; D gene: TRBD1; clone size: -; V gene: TRBV11-2; CDR3 protein: CASSGDRDYGYTF; CDR3 DNA: TGTGCCAGCAGCGGAGACAGGGACTATGGCTACACCTTC
J gene: TRBJ1-2; D gene: -; clone size: once; V gene: TRBV5-1; CDR3 protein: CASSSQTGTNYGYTF; CDR3 DNA: TGCGCCAGCAGCTCTCAAACAGGGACCAACTATGGCTACACCTTC
J gene: TRBJ2-2; D gene: -; clone size: -; V gene: TRBV10-3; CDR3 protein: CAASVVGAGTGELFF; CDR3 DNA: TGTGCCGCCTCCGTTGTGGGCGCGGGCACCGGGGAGCTGTTTTTT
J gene: TRBJ1-1; D gene: TRBD1; clone size: -; V gene: TRBV2; CDR3 protein: CASGQGRRAFF; CDR3 DNA: TGTGCCAGCGGACAGGGGCGTAGAGCTTTCTTT
J gene: TRBJ2-1; D gene: -; clone size: -; V gene: TRBV7-8; CDR3 protein: CASSLGRGPSSYNEQFF; CDR3 DNA: TGTGCCAGCAGCTTAGGCAGAGGACCGAGCTCCTACAATGAGCAGTTCTTC
J gene: TRBJ2-7; D gene: -; clone size: -; V gene: TRBV9; CDR3 protein: CASSVDSFSYEQYF; CDR3 DNA: TGTGCCAGCAGCGTAGACAGTTTCTCCTACGAGCAGTACTTC
J gene: TRBJ2-3; D gene: TRBD1; clone size: -; V gene: TRBV15; CDR3 protein: CATSRPGDRSTDTQYF; CDR3 DNA: TGTGCCACCAGCAGACCCGGGGACAGGAGCACAGATACGCAGTATTTT
J gene: TRBJ2-5; D gene: TRBD1; clone size: -; V gene: TRBV2; CDR3 protein: CASSVQGAGETQYF; CDR3 DNA: TGTGCCAGCAGTGTTCAGGGGGCGGGCGAGACCCAGTACTTC
J gene: TRBJ2-7; D gene: TRBD2; clone size: -; V gene: TRBV11-1; CDR3 protein: CASSLPTVREGSYEQYF; CDR3 DNA: TGTGCCAGCAGCTTACCCACCGTGCGGGAGGGTTCCTACGAGCAGTACTTC
J gene: TRBJ2-2; D gene: -; clone size: -; V gene: TRBV5-1; CDR3 protein: CASSTTGTTNTGELFF; CDR3 DNA: TGCGCCAGCAGCACTACCGGGACAACGAACACCGGGGAGCTGTTTTTT
J gene: TRBJ2-2; D gene: -; clone size: -; V gene: TRBV11-2; CDR3 protein: CASSLELITGELFF; CDR3 DNA: TGTGCCAGCAGCTTAGAACTTATCACCGGGGAGCTGTTTTTT
J gene: TRBJ1-3; D gene: -; clone size: -; V gene: TRBV6-1; CDR3 protein: CASSPGTSGNTIYF; CDR3 DNA: TGTGCCAGCAGCCCCGGGACGTCTGGAAACACCATATATTTT
J gene: TRBJ2-1; D gene: -; clone size: -; V gene: TRBV9; CDR3 protein: CASGDIYRERDEQFF; CDR3 DNA: TGTGCCAGCGGCGATATCTATCGGGAGCGCGATGAGCAGTTCTTC
J gene: TRBJ2-3; D gene: -; clone size: -; V gene: TRBV5-1; CDR3 protein: CASTDSVTDTQYF; CDR3 DNA: TGCGCCAGCACCGACTCCGTCACAGATACGCAGTATTTT